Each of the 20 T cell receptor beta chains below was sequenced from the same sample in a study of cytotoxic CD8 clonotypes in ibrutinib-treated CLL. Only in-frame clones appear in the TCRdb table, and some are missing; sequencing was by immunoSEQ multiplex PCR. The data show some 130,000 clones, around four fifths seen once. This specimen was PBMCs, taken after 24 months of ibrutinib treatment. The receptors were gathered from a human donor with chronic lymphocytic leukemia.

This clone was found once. CDR3 in DNA: TGTGCCAGCAGCTTAGCCCCCCCCGGGTATGCGAACACCGGGGAGCTGTTTTTT. This codes for CASSLAPPGYANTGELFF. V gene TRBV11-2 combines with J gene TRBJ2-2; D not certain. Germline-derived CDR1 and CDR2 are SGHAT and FQNNGV. Deletions cut 1 base from V and 0 bases from J, with 15 bases between. The CDR3 extends over 18 amino acids.

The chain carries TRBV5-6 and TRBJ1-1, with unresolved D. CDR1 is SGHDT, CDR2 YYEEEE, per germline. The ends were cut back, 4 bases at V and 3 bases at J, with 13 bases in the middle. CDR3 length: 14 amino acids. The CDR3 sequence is CASSPPGWDTEAFF. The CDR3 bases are TGTGCCAGCAGCCCCCCCGGGTGGGACACTGAAGCTTTCTTT.

The CDR3 nucleotides are TGTGCCAGCAGCATGAGTCACTCTGGGGCCAACGTCCTGACTTTC. Encoded protein: CASSMSHSGANVLTF. V and J are TRBV7-2 and TRBJ2-6; D is ambiguous. Germline CDR1 is SGHTA and CDR2 is FQGNSA. V shed 5 bases and J shed 0 bases, with 8 bases lying between them. There are 15 residues in the CDR3. The variable domain in full, with the rest retrieved from reference TRBV7-2 and TRBJ2-6, is GAGVSQSPSNKVTEKGKDVELRCDPISGHTALYWYRQSLGQGLEFLIYFQGNSAPDKSGLPSDRFSAERTGGSVSTLTIQRTQQEDSAVYLCASSMSHSGANVLTFGAGSRLTVL.

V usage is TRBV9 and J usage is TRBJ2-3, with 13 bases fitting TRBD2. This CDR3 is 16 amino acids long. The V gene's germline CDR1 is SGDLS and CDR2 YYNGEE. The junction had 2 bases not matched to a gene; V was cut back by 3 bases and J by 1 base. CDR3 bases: TGTGCCAGCAGCGAAGGGACTAGCGGGGGCACAGATACGCAGTATTTT. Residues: CASSEGTSGGTDTQYF.

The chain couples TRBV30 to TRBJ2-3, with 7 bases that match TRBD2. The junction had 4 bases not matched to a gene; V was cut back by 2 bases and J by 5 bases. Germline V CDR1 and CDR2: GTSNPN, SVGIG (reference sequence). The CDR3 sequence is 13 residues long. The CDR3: CAWSSGLRDTQYF. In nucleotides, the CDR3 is TGTGCCTGGAGTTCGGGACTAAGAGATACGCAGTATTTT.

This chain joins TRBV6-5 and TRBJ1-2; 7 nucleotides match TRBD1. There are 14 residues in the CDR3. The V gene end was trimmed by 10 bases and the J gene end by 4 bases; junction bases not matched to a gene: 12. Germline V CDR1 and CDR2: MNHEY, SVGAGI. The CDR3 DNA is TGTGCCACCCACCCGGGACAGAATCTCTATGGCTACACCTTC. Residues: CATHPGQNLYGYTF.

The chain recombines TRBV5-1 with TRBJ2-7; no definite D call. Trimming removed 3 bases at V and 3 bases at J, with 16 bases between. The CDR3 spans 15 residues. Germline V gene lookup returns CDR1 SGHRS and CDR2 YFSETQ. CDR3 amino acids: CASSSQPDGNYEQYF. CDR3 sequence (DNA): TGCGCCAGCAGCTCCCAACCCGACGGAAACTACGAGCAGTACTTC.

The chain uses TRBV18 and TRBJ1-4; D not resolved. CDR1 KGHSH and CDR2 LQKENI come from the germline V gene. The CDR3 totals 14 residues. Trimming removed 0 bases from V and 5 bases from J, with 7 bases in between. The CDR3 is CASSPPGGNEKLFF. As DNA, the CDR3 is TGTGCCAGCTCACCACCGGGCGGAAATGAAAAACTGTTTTTT.

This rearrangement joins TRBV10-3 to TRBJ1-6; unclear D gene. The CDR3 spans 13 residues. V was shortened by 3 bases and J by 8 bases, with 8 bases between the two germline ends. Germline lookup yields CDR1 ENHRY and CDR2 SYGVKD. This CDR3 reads CAISDVMDSPLHF. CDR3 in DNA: TGTGCCATCAGTGATGTTATGGATTCACCCCTCCACTTT.

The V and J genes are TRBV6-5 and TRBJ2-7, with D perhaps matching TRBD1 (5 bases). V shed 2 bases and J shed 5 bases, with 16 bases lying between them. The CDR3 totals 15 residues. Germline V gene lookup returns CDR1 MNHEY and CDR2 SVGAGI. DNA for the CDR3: TGTGCCAGCAGTTACAGGCGGCAGGGCGAGGACGAGCAGTACTTC. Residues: CASSYRRQGEDEQYF.

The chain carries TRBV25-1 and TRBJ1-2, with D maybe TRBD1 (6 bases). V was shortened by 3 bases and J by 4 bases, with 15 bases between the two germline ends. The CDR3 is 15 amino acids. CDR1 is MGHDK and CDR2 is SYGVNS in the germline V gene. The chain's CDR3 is CASSDSRQGPYGYTF. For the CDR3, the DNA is TGTGCCAGCAGTGACTCCCGCCAGGGGCCCTATGGCTACACCTTC.

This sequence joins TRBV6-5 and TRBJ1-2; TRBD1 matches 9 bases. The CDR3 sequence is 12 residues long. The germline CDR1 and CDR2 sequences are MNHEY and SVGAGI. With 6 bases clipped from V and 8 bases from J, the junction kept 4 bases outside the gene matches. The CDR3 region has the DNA TGTGCCAGCAGGAGACAGGGGGGGGGCTACACCTTC. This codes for CASRRQGGGYTF.

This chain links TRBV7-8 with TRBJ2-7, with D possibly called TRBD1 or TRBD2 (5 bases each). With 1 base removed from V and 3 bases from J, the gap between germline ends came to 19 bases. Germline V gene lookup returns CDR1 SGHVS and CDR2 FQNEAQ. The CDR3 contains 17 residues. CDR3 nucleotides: TGTGCCAGCAGCTTAGACCCGGGACGGCTCTGGGGCTACGAGCAGTACTTC. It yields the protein CASSLDPGRLWGYEQYF.

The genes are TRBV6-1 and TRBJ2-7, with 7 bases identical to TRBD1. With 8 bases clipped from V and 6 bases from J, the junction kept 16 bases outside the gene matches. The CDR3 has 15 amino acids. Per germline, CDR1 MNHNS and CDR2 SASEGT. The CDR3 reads CASEPPDRALGEQYF. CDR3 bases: TGTGCCAGCGAACCCCCCGACAGGGCCCTCGGCGAGCAGTACTTC.

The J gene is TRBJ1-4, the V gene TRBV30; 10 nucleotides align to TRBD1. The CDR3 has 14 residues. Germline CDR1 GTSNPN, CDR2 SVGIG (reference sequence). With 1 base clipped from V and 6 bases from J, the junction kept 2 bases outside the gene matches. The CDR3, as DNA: TGTGCCTGGAGTGGTGGGACAGGGGATGAAAAACTGTTTTTT. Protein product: CAWSGGTGDEKLFF. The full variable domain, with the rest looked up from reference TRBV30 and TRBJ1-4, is SQTIHQWPATLVQPVGSPLSLECTVEGTSNPNLYWYRQAAGRGLQLLFYSVGIGQISSEVPQNLSASRPQDRQFILSSKKLLLSDSGFYLCAWSGGTGDEKLFFGSGTQLSVL.

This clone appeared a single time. In nucleotides, the CDR3 is TGTGCCACCACCTCCGGAGGGGGCTTAAGCAATCAGCCCCAGCATTTT. It specifies CATTSGGGLSNQPQHF. V is TRBV19 and J is TRBJ1-5, with 7 bases identical to TRBD1. This CDR3 has 16 amino acids. Germline lookup yields CDR1 LNHDA and CDR2 SQIVND (reference sequence). V lost 10 bases to trimming and J lost 1 base; unmatched junction nucleotides: 13.

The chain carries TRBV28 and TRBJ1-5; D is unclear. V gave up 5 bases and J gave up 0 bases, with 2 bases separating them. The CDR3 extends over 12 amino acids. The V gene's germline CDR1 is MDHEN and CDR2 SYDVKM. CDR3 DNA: TGTGCCAGCAGTATTAGCAATCAGCCCCAGCATTTT. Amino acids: CASSISNQPQHF.

DNA of the CDR3: TGTGCTAGTGGTTTGGCGACTAAAGTGTCTGAGCAGTTCTTC. It translates to CASGLATKVSEQFF. J is TRBJ2-1 and V is TRBV12-5; perhaps TRBD2 as D (5 bases). Per the germline V gene, CDR1 is LGHNT and CDR2 is FRNRAP. The CDR3 loop spans 14 amino acids. V was shortened by 1 base and J by 9 bases, with 13 bases between the two germline ends.

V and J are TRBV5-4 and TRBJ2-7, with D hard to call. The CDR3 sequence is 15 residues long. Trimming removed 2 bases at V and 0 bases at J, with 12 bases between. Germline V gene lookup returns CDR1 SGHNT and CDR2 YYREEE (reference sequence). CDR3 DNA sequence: TGTGCCAGCAGCTTCAGAGCCTCTCGCTCCTACGAGCAGTACTTC. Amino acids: CASSFRASRSYEQYF.

The CDR3 region is CASSRSPGQPEAFF. CDR3 nucleotide sequence: TGTGCCAGTAGTCGATCTCCGGGGCAACCTGAAGCTTTCTTT. This chain links TRBV6-5 with TRBJ1-1, with D tentatively TRBD1 (5 bases). The length of the CDR3 is 14 residues. Looked up from germline, CDR1 is MNHEY and CDR2 is SVGAGI. V was trimmed by 9 bases and J by 6 bases, leaving 20 bases between them.